The 13 T cell receptor beta chains presented below share a single source sample, sequenced in a study of regulatory T cells in long-lasting Graves disease. The time point here: newly diagnosed GD, antithyroid drugs for less than 3 months. Preparation of the TCR library used RNA extracted from PBMCs. CDR3 regions were amplified by Arm-PCR using iRepertoire HTBI primers to build TCR beta libraries. One entry per CDR3 protein results from TCRdb running MiXCR on the multiplex PCR reads. The sample has hundreds of thousands of distinct CDR3 sequences; 13% are singletons. These data are also associated with another study on T cells in Graves' hyperthyroidism and ophthalmopathy.

The material sequenced was peripheral blood mononuclear cells (PBMCs), taken at new diagnosis, from a patient treated with antithyroid drugs. Every receptor here comes from a young man with Graves disease.

The table lists this clonotype with many counts. The CDR3 spells CASSVAGDGAYEQYF. The CDR3 DNA sequence: TGTGCCAGCAGCGTAGCGGGGGACGGAGCCTACGAGCAGTACTTC. V is TRBV9 and J is TRBJ2-7; maybe TRBD2 (6 bases). The germline V and J ends were trimmed by 0 bases and 2 bases, with 12 bases remaining between them. Per germline, CDR1 SGDLS and CDR2 YYNGEE. The CDR3 has 15 residues.

This clonotype was counted a few times. The rearrangement links TRBV29-1 to TRBJ2-7, with 12 bases fitting TRBD2. The CDR3 runs to 14 residues. Germline values: CDR1 SQVTM, CDR2 ANQGSEA. Trimming at V came to 4 bases and at J to 5 bases, leaving 6 bases not matched to a gene. The chain's CDR3 is CSVASSGRAHEQYF. CDR3 bases: TGCAGCGTTGCGTCTAGCGGGAGGGCCCACGAGCAGTACTTC.

About this clonotype: A much larger clone lies one base from this, so it may be a read error. The conserved phenylalanine or tryptophan is not found at the CDR3 terminus, so this likely reflects a read error. This chain joins TRBV7-2 and TRBJ1-6, with unresolved D. The CDR3 consists of 14 residues. Germline V gene data show CDR1 as SGHTA and CDR2 as FQGNSA. V lost 5 bases, J lost 6 bases, and 11 bases lay in between. Written as DNA, the CDR3 is TGTGCCAGCAGCACCGCGAAGTCTAATTCACCCCTCCACCTT. Its protein is CASSTAKSNSPLHL.

The chain couples TRBV27 to TRBJ2-3; TRBD2 matches at 10 bases. The germline gives CDR1 MNHEY, CDR2 SMNVEV (reference sequence). V was pared by 5 bases and J by 0 bases, with 8 bases of the junction left unmatched. There are 17 residues in the CDR3. CDR3 region: CASSPPGLAESTDTQYF. The DNA of the CDR3 is TGTGCCAGCAGTCCTCCAGGACTAGCGGAGAGCACAGATACGCAGTATTTT.

This clonotype was counted only a few times. This chain joins TRBV7-9 and TRBJ2-7; D unresolved. Trimming pared 4 bases from V and 3 bases from J, leaving 10 bases between. The CDR3 covers 13 residues. Germline V gene data show CDR1 as SEHNR and CDR2 as FQNEAQ (reference sequence). CDR3 in DNA: TGTGCCAGCAGCTCAGACATTGGCTACGAGCAGTACTTC. Translated, it gives CASSSDIGYEQYF.

This clonotype was counted between two and nine times. The chain couples TRBV6-2 or TRBV6-3 to TRBJ2-7; D is ambiguous. This CDR3 has 13 residues. The germline V and J ends were trimmed by 2 bases and 5 bases, with 10 bases remaining between them. Germline V gene data show CDR1 as MNHEY and CDR2 as SVGEGT. The CDR3 region is CASSYPHSDEQYF. Written as DNA, the CDR3 is TGTGCCAGCAGTTACCCGCACAGCGACGAGCAGTACTTC.

The table lists this clonotype with many counts. J is TRBJ1-1 and V is TRBV2, with TRBD1 as a possible D gene (6 bases). Germline values: CDR1 SNHLY, CDR2 FYNNEI. CDR3 length: 13 amino acids. V dropped 11 bases and J dropped 3 bases, with 16 bases sitting between them. This CDR3 reads CAGRQERDTEAFF. The CDR3 DNA reads as TGTGCCGGGAGACAGGAGAGGGACACTGAAGCTTTCTTT.

This clonotype was observed at least ten times. This chain links TRBV28 with TRBJ2-1; D may be TRBD1 (6 bases). V lost 4 bases to trimming and J lost 11 bases, with 12 bases between them. Germline V lookup: CDR1 MDHEN, CDR2 SYDVKM. The CDR3 is 12 amino acids. CDR3 sequence (DNA): TGTGCCAGCAGTTCCCAGGGGTCAAAGCAGTTCTTC. This translates into CASSSQGSKQFF. Filled out from reference TRBV28 and TRBJ2-1, the complete variable domain reads DVKVTQSSRYLVKRTGEKVFLECVQDMDHENMFWYRQDPGLGLRLIYFSYDVKMKEKGDIPEGYSVSREKKERFSLILESASTNQTSMYLCASSSQGSKQFFGPGTRLTVL.

This clonotype was seen repeatedly, ten times or more. CDR3 loop: CASSTPTGLWSPLHF. CDR3 nucleotide sequence: TGTGCCAGCAGTACCCCCACAGGGCTTTGGTCACCCCTCCACTTT. The chain employs TRBV28 and TRBJ1-6; a weak D match, TRBD1 (6 bases). Trimming took 5 bases from V and 10 from J, leaving 18 bases between them. This CDR3 contains 15 residues. Germline V lookup: CDR1 MDHEN, CDR2 SYDVKM.

This clonotype has only a few counts. The V and J genes are TRBV3-1 and TRBJ1-5; D is uncertain. CDR3 size: 18 residues. V was trimmed by 4 bases and J by 0 bases, leaving 19 bases between them. Germline values: CDR1 LGHDT, CDR2 YNNKEL (reference sequence). The CDR3 sequence is CASSPYIPRADSNQPQHF. CDR3 sequence (DNA): TGTGCCAGCAGCCCCTACATCCCCCGGGCCGATAGCAATCAGCCCCAGCATTTT.

Comments on this clonotype: Given the absence of the conserved phenylalanine or tryptophan at the CDR3 end, a read error is likely. The rearrangement links TRBV7-9 to TRBJ1-1; the D gene is possibly TRBD1 (5 bases). CDR1 and CDR2 (germline): SEHNR, FQNEAQ (reference sequence). This CDR3 is built from 13 residues. Between the trimmed V and J ends, which lost 6 bases and 5 bases, there was a span of 13 bases. The CDR3 protein is CASSLNRGTEAFS. The CDR3 DNA follows: TGTGCCAGCAGTCTAAACCGGGGGACTGAAGCTTTCTCT.

This clonotype was seen many times. The chain couples TRBV7-2 to TRBJ1-5, with D unclear. The CDR3 runs to 13 residues. Trimming removed 1 base from V and 7 bases from J, with 8 bases in between. Germline CDR1 is SGHTA and CDR2 is FQGNSA. The CDR3, as DNA: TGTGCCAGCAGCTTAGATCTGGGACAGCCCCAGCATTTT. Protein sequence: CASSLDLGQPQHF.

A remark on this clonotype: A single base separates this from a much larger clone, so it may be a read error. The rearrangement uses TRBV3-1 and TRBJ1-2; the D is unclear. The germline V gene encodes CDR1 LGHDT and CDR2 YNNKEL (reference sequence). The CDR3 consists of 15 residues. The CDR3 bases are TGTGCCAGAAGCCCCCGGGCCACCACCCACTATGGCTACACCTTC. It yields the protein CARSPRATTHYGYTF.